This T cell receptor beta chain appears in the sequencing data of a study of cytomegalovirus exposure and HLA in healthy donors. A remark on this clone: Its antigen is not identified.

A multiplex PCR was run with 60 Vbeta primers and 13 Jbeta primers. Data came from immunoSEQ multiplex PCR; TCRdb stores just in-frame clones and leaves some out. The sample table sets out tens of thousands of clones. The CDR3 contains 14 residues. CDR1 and CDR2 from the germline V gene are SGHNT and YYREEE (reference sequence). With 4 bases clipped from V and 6 bases from J, the junction kept 6 bases outside the gene matches. General observations from the study: Across donors, presence/absence analyses took sequencing depth to be roughly uniform.

The origin of this receptor is a woman in her 40s in good health and CMV-seropositive. This rearrangement joins TRBV5-4 to TRBJ1-5; 8 bases map to TRBD1. The specimen sequenced was PBMCs. CDR3 amino acids: CASSRGTGTQPQHF. In DNA, the CDR3 is TGTGCCAGCAGCCGAGGGACAGGCACTCAGCCCCAGCATTTT.